This T cell receptor (beta chain) derives from a study of response to subunit inactivated influenza vaccine. Study observations and caveats: Each seasonal flu vaccination may recruit only limited new T cells, authors suggested.

For this clonotype: Its antigen is still unknown.

TCRdb re-analysed the RT-PCR reads in MiXCR, keeping a single row per CDR3 protein. This table holds over 800,000 distinct CDR3 sequences, about 20% found once. The CDR3 sequence is 14 residues long. Trimming pared 2 bases from V and 7 bases from J, leaving 12 bases between. This sequence originates from a man aged 50-59 years who received an inactivated influenza vaccine. The V and J genes are TRBV12-3 or TRBV12-4 and TRBJ2-1, with D hard to call. The sample in question was PBMCs from blood, obtained 4 to 6 days after vaccination. CDR3 protein: CASSLLESLNEQFF. The CDR3 coding sequence is TGTGCCAGCAGTTTATTAGAGTCCCTTAATGAGCAGTTCTTC.